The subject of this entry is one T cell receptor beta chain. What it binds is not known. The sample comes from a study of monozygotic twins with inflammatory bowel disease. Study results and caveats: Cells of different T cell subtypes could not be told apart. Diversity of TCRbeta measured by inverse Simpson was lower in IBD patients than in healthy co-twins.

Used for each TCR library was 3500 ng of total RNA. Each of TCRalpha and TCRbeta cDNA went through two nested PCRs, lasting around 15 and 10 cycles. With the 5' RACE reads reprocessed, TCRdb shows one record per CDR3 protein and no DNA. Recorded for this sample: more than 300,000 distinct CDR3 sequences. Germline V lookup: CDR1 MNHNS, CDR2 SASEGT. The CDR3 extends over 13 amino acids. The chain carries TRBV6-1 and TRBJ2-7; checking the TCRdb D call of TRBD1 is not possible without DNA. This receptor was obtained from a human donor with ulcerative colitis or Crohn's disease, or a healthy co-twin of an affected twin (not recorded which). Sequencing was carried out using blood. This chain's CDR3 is CATWDRSSYEQYF.